This T cell receptor (beta chain) emerged from a study of blood T cell repertoires in COVID-19. The protocol was immunoSEQ multiplex PCR, while the TCRdb copy is restricted to in-frame clones and leaves out a portion. The table lists some 98,000 clones, 82% of them singletons. This receptor was identified in a man between 70 and 80 years old with active or convalescent COVID-19. Source material: peripheral blood.

CDR3 nucleotides: TGTGCCAGCAGCAAACCTGGGGGACTTGAAAAACTGTTTTTT. It is translated as CASSKPGGLEKLFF. V and J are TRBV25-1 and TRBJ1-4; tentatively, D is TRBD1 (5 bases). V lost 6 bases and J lost 7, with 15 bases in between. The CDR3 spans 14 residues. The germline CDR1 and CDR2 sequences are MGHDK and SYGVNS.